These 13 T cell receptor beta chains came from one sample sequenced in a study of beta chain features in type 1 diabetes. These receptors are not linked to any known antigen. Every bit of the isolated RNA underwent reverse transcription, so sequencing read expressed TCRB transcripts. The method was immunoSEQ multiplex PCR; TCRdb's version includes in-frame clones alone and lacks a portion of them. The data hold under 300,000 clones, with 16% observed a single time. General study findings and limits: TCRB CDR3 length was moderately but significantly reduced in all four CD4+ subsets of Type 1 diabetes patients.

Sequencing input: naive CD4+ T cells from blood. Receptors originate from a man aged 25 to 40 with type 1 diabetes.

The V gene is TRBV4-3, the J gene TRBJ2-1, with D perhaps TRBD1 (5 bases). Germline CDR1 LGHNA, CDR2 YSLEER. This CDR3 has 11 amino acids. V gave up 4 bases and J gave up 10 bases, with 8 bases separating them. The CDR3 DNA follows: TGCGCCAGCAGCCGGGGCGACGAGCAGTTCTTC. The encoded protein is CASSRGDEQFF.

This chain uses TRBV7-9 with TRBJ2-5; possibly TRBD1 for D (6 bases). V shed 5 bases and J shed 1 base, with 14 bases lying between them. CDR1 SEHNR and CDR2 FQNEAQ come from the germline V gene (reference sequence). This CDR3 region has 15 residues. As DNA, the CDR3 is TGTGCCAGCAGCCTCGGACAGTCACTCCAAGAGACCCAGTACTTC. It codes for CASSLGQSLQETQYF. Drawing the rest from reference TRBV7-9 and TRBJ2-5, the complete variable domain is DTGVSQNPRHKITKRGQNVTFRCDPISEHNRLYWYRQTLGQGPEFLTYFQNEAQLEKSRLLSDRFSAERPKGSFSTLEIQRTEQGDSAMYLCASSLGQSLQETQYFGPGTRLLVL.

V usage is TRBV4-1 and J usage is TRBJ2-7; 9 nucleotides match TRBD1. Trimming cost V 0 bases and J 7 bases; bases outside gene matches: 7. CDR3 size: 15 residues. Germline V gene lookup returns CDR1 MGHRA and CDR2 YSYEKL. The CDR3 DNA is TGCGCCAGCAGCCAAGATCAGGGACAGGGAAGGGAGCAGTACTTC. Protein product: CASSQDQGQGREQYF.

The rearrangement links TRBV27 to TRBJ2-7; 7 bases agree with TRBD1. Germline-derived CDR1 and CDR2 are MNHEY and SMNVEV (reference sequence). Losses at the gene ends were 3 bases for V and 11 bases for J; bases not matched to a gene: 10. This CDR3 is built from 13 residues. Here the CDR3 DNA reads TGTGCCAGCAGTTTTGGACAGGACGGTTTGAAGTACTTC. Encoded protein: CASSFGQDGLKYF.

The DNA of the CDR3 is TGCAGCGTTGAAGGCATAAACACCGGGGAGCTGTTTTTT. Translated: CSVEGINTGELFF. The genes are TRBV29-1 and TRBJ2-2; no reliable D call. Per germline, CDR1 SQVTM and CDR2 ANQGSEA. The CDR3 spans 13 residues. V lost 1 base and J 2 bases, leaving 5 bases between the germline ends.

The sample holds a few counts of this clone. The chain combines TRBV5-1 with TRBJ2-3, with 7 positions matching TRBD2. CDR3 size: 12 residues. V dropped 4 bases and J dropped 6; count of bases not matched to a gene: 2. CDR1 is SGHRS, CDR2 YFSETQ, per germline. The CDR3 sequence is CASSAREDTQYF. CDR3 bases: TGCGCCAGCAGCGCGCGGGAGGATACGCAGTATTTT.

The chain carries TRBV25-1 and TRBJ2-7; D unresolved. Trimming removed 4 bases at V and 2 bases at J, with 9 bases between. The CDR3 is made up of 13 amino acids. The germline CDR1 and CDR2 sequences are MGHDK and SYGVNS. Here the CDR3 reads CASSALAAYEQYF. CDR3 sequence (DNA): TGTGCCAGCAGTGCACTGGCGGCCTACGAGCAGTACTTC.

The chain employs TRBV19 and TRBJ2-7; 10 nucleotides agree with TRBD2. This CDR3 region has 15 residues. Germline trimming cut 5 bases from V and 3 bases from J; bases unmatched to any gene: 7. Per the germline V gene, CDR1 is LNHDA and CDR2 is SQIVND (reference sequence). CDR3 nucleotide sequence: TGTGCCAGTAGTCCTCGGACTAGCGGAAACTACGAGCAGTACTTC. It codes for CASSPRTSGNYEQYF.

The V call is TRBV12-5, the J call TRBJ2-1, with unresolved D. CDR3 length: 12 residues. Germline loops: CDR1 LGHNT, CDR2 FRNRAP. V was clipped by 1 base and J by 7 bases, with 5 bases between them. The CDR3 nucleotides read TGTGCTAGTGGTTTGGCCGGGAATGAGCAGTTCTTC. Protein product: CASGLAGNEQFF.

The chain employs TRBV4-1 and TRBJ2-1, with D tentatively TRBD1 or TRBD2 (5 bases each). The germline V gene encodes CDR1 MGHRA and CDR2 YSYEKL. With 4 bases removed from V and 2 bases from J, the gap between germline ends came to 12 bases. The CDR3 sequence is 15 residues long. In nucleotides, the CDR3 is TGCGCCAGCAGCCTTACGGGGCTGACCTACAATGAGCAGTTCTTC. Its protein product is CASSLTGLTYNEQFF.

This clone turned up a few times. As DNA, the CDR3 is TGCAGTGCTTCGGAGATTGAAGCTTTCTTT. Protein: CSASEIEAFF. The chain links TRBV20-1 to TRBJ1-1, with no clear D. V lost 5 bases and J lost 7, with 8 bases in between. The germline gives CDR1 DFQATT, CDR2 SNEGSKA (reference sequence). The CDR3 is 10 residues long.

The CDR3 DNA is TGTGCCTGGAGTAGTGGCGCGGGGACCCAGTACTTC. Translating gives CAWSSGAGTQYF. The chain joins TRBV30 to TRBJ2-5, with D tentatively TRBD2 (5 bases). This CDR3 has 12 residues. V was pared by 2 bases and J by 7 bases, with 11 bases between. CDR1 is GTSNPN, CDR2 SVGIG, per germline (reference sequence).

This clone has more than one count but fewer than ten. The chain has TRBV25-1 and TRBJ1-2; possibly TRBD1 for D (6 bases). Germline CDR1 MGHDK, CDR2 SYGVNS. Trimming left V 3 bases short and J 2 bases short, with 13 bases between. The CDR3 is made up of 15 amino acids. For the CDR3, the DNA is TGTGCCAGCAGTGATAAGGACAGCCGAAACTATGGCTACACCTTC. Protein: CASSDKDSRNYGYTF.